This TCR beta chain is drawn from a study of blood T cell repertoires in COVID-19. Study-wide context: The United States, Italy and Spain were the sources of the acute and convalescent COVID-19 samples.

The germline V and J ends were trimmed by 0 bases and 1 base, with 6 bases remaining between them. Germline V lookup: CDR1 GTSNPN, CDR2 SVGIG (reference sequence). This CDR3 comprises 13 residues. Sequenced by immunoSEQ multiplex PCR; TCRdb stores in-frame clones only, minus some. The sample shows about 330,000 clones, approximately 88% of them seen only once. The receptor's source is a man between 25 and 39 years old who had recovered from COVID-19. The gene calls are TRBV30 and TRBJ1-1, with a weak D call TRBD1 (5 bases). Sequenced input: PBMCs or T cells enriched from blood (not recorded which). In DNA form, the CDR3 reads TGTGCCTGGAGTGTAGGACAGAACACTGAAGCTTTCTTT. Residues: CAWSVGQNTEAFF.